These 12 T cell receptor beta chains share one sample of origin, sequenced in a study of blood T cell repertoires in COVID-19. Produced via immunoSEQ multiplex PCR; TCRdb's table is partial and in-frame only. Of 94,000 or so clones in the sample, around 83% were seen once. Material for sequencing was peripheral blood. The receptor set was obtained from a man in his sixties with acute or convalescent COVID-19.

This clone was picked up one time. The chain recombines TRBV15 with TRBJ2-5, with 10 bases fitting TRBD2. The CDR3 runs to 15 residues. The trim removed 7 bases at V and 2 bases at J, leaving 7 bases unmatched. Germline V lookup: CDR1 LNHNV, CDR2 YYDKDF (reference sequence). CDR3 in amino acids: CATTEQRGGQETQYF. DNA of the CDR3: TGTGCCACCACAGAGCAGCGGGGGGGTCAAGAGACCCAGTACTTC.

This chain links TRBV7-9 with TRBJ1-4; D remains ambiguous. The CDR3 has 12 residues. The germline V gene has CDR1 SEHNR and CDR2 FQNEAQ (reference sequence). The V gene lost 4 bases and the J gene lost 8 bases, with 8 bases spanning the gap. The DNA of the CDR3 is TGTGCCAGCAGCTACGCGACAGAAAAACTGTTTTTT. This translates into CASSYATEKLFF.

The V gene is TRBV7-2, the J gene TRBJ2-2; D not certain. The CDR3 extends over 15 amino acids. The V gene's germline CDR1 is SGHTA and CDR2 FQGNSA. The V gene lost 3 bases and the J gene lost 2 bases, with 10 bases spanning the gap. The CDR3 sequence is CASSFLGQNTGELFF. The CDR3 nucleotides are TGTGCCAGCAGCTTCCTAGGTCAAAACACCGGGGAGCTGTTTTTT.

V usage is TRBV3-1 (or the pseudogene TRBV3-2) and J usage is TRBJ2-2; 12 positions match TRBD2. CDR1 and CDR2 (germline): LGHDT, YNNKEL (reference sequence). Trimming removed 3 bases from V and 1 base from J; junction bases left unmatched: 3. The CDR3 length is 17 residues. The DNA for the CDR3 is TGTGCCAGCAGCCATCGGACTAGCGGGGAGAACACCGGGGAGCTGTTTTTT. Its translation: CASSHRTSGENTGELFF.

This rearrangement joins TRBV5-1 to TRBJ1-1; TRBD1 matches at 8 bases. V trimming: 4 bases; J trimming: 1 base; junction bases outside the gene matches: 6. Germline CDR1 is SGHRS and CDR2 is YFSETQ. The CDR3 has 15 residues. The CDR3 DNA sequence: TGCGCCAGCAGCATAGGACAGGGATGGAACACTGAAGCTTTCTTT. Its translation: CASSIGQGWNTEAFF.

This chain's CDR3 is CASSQGQRGGTETQYF. The CDR3 nucleotides read TGTGCCAGCAGCCAAGGACAAAGGGGGGGTACCGAGACCCAGTACTTC. The rearrangement uses TRBV7-9 and TRBJ2-5; D might be TRBD2 (7 bases). The length of the CDR3 is 16 residues. Trimming shortened V by 5 bases and J by 5 bases, and 21 bases separated the two germline ends. The germline gives CDR1 SEHNR, CDR2 FQNEAQ (reference sequence).

The chain has TRBV16 and TRBJ1-4; unclear D gene. The CDR3 has 14 amino acids. Germline CDR1 KGHSY, CDR2 FQNENV. Trimming shortened V by 2 bases and J by 5 bases, and 9 bases separated the two germline ends. In DNA, the CDR3 is TGTGCCAGCAGCCAAGTGGCAGAAAATGAAAAACTGTTTTTT. Protein: CASSQVAENEKLFF.

The chain couples TRBV11-2 to TRBJ2-2; 8 positions match TRBD1. Per the germline V gene, CDR1 is SGHAT and CDR2 is FQNNGV. The junction had 2 bases not matched to a gene; V was cut back by 1 base and J by 4 bases. The CDR3 runs 15 residues. CDR3 sequence (DNA): TGTGCCAGCAGCTTAGGAACAGGGGGCACCGGGGAGCTGTTTTTT. Translated: CASSLGTGGTGELFF.

This clone has only a few counts. V is TRBV4-1 and J is TRBJ1-5; D is unclear. This CDR3 is 13 amino acids long. V lost 2 bases, J lost 9 bases, and 11 bases lay in between. Germline CDR1 MGHRA, CDR2 YSYEKL. The CDR3 nucleotides are TGCGCCAGCAGCCAAAGCAAGGAGCGGCCCCAGCATTTT. Amino acid sequence: CASSQSKERPQHF.

The V gene is TRBV28, the J gene TRBJ1-5; a possible D gene is TRBD1 (6 bases). V dropped 8 bases and J dropped 5 bases, with 19 bases sitting between them. Per germline, CDR1 MDHEN and CDR2 SYDVKM. The CDR3 spans 15 residues. DNA for the CDR3: TGTGCCAGCGGAGGCTTGAGGACAGCCGATCAGCCCCAGCATTTT. Amino acid sequence: CASGGLRTADQPQHF. Full variable domain (missing parts from reference TRBV28 and TRBJ1-5): DVKVTQSSRYLVKRTGEKVFLECVQDMDHENMFWYRQDPGLGLRLIYFSYDVKMKEKGDIPEGYSVSREKKERFSLILESASTNQTSMYLCASGGLRTADQPQHFGDGTRLSIL.

The CDR3 reads CASSLLAGASYEQYV. The CDR3, as DNA: TGTGCCAGCAGTTTATTGGCAGGCGCGAGCTACGAGCAGTACGTC. The rearrangement uses TRBV27 and TRBJ2-7; no firm D call. Germline V gene data show CDR1 as MNHEY and CDR2 as SMNVEV (reference sequence). CDR3 length: 15 residues. The V end was cut by 1 base, the J end by 3 bases, with 13 bases between.

The J gene is TRBJ1-5, the V gene TRBV30; no definite D call. V lost 2 bases and J lost 2, with 7 bases in between. CDR1 and CDR2 (germline): GTSNPN, SVGIG (reference sequence). The CDR3 consists of 13 residues. The CDR3 nucleotides read TGTGCCTGGAGTACCGGTGGCAATCAGCCCCAGCATTTT. Protein product: CAWSTGGNQPQHF. The variable domain in full, with the rest retrieved from reference TRBV30 and TRBJ1-5, is SQTIHQWPATLVQPVGSPLSLECTVEGTSNPNLYWYRQAAGRGLQLLFYSVGIGQISSEVPQNLSASRPQDRQFILSSKKLLLSDSGFYLCAWSTGGNQPQHFGDGTRLSIL.